This T cell receptor (beta chain) was sequenced in a study of T cells in Graves' hyperthyroidism and ophthalmopathy. The study, taken as a whole, reports: Most clonotypes expanded in thyroid above 0.001 were likewise present in blood.

From RNA transcripts, TCR beta CDR3 regions were amplified. The primer set for the first-round RT-PCR of the TCR CDR3 was HTBI. TCRdb re-analysed the multiplex PCR reads in MiXCR, keeping a single row per CDR3 protein. In the table there are around 580,000 distinct CDR3 sequences, 46% of which are singletons. On the basis of clinical symptoms, serum thyroxine and TRAb, thyroid ultrasound and orbital computed tomography, diagnoses were made. The ends were cut back, 2 bases at V and 5 bases at J, with 18 bases in the middle. CDR3 size: 16 residues. Germline assignment: CDR1 SNHLY and CDR2 FYNNEI. Of note for this clonotype: Its cognate antigen is unknown.

The sequence derives from a woman aged 18-29 years with Graves' hyperthyroidism. The source material was peripheral blood or thyroid tissue (not recorded which). V and J are TRBV2 and TRBJ2-5; D perhaps matches TRBD2 (5 bases). The CDR3 spells CASSEHRGSARETQYF. Written as DNA, the CDR3 is TGTGCCAGCAGTGAACACCGGGGTAGTGCGAGGGAGACCCAGTACTTC.